What follows are 28 T cell receptor beta chains derived from one specimen sequenced in a study of blood T cell repertoires in COVID-19. Data came from immunoSEQ multiplex PCR; TCRdb stores just in-frame clones and leaves some out. In the table there are 55,000 to 75,000 clones, just under 80% of which are singletons. Sequenced: peripheral blood. The source is a human donor in a cohort sampled during active COVID-19.

The genes are TRBV19 and TRBJ1-1; D not certain. V was clipped by 7 bases and J by 1 base, with 13 bases between them. Germline values: CDR1 LNHDA, CDR2 SQIVND (reference sequence). The CDR3 consists of 14 residues. CDR3 DNA: TGTGCCAGTATGAGGTCCGCGCAGAACACTGAAGCTTTCTTT. Protein product: CASMRSAQNTEAFF.

The chain joins TRBV4-3 to TRBJ2-5, with 7 bases identical to TRBD1. Germline CDR1 LGHNA, CDR2 YSLEER. This CDR3 spans 17 amino acids. J lost 1 base, V lost 0 bases, and 8 bases had no gene match. The CDR3 spells CASSQDPVRDSQETQYF. The CDR3 DNA reads TGCGCCAGCAGCCAAGATCCCGTCCGGGACAGCCAAGAGACCCAGTACTTC.

The CDR3 spells CASSLTSGRGGSYEQYF. The CDR3, as DNA: TGTGCCAGCAGCTTAACCTCTGGGAGGGGAGGCTCCTACGAGCAGTACTTC. The V and J genes are TRBV11-2 and TRBJ2-7; 7 positions match TRBD2. J was trimmed by 0 bases and V by 2 bases; bases with no gene match: 10. The CDR3 is made up of 17 amino acids. CDR1 and CDR2 (germline): SGHAT, FQNNGV. Supplemented by reference TRBV11-2 and TRBJ2-7, the full variable domain reads EAGVAQSPRYKIIEKRQSVAFWCNPISGHATLYWYQQILGQGPKLLIQFQNNGVVDDSQLPKDRFSAERLKGVDSTLKIQPAKLEDSAVYLCASSLTSGRGGSYEQYFGPGTRLTVT.

The chain links TRBV2 to TRBJ1-2, with 7 bases identical to TRBD1. The CDR3 sequence is 15 residues long. Trimming removed 6 bases from V and 5 bases from J; junction bases left unmatched: 12. Germline V CDR1 and CDR2: SNHLY, FYNNEI. The CDR3 DNA is TGTGCCAGCAGGAGACTACTCCAGGGGGAATATGGCTACACCTTC. It is translated as CASRRLLQGEYGYTF.

This sequence joins TRBV18 and TRBJ2-4, with D tentatively TRBD2 (7 bases). This CDR3 is built from 16 residues. CDR1 is KGHSH and CDR2 is LQKENI in the germline V gene. Trimming took off 0 bases at V and 2 bases at J, with 11 bases between the two ends. CDR3 region: CASSPPGGLSKNIQYF. The CDR3 DNA is TGTGCCAGCTCACCACCGGGGGGGCTGTCCAAAAACATTCAGTACTTC.

The rearrangement links TRBV7-6 to TRBJ2-7; TRBD1 agrees at 12 bases. J lost 4 bases, V lost 5 bases, and 6 bases had no gene match. The CDR3 loop spans 15 amino acids. CDR1 and CDR2 from the germline V gene are SGHVS and FNYEAQ. Here the CDR3 DNA reads TGTGCCAGCAGCCCGGGGACAGGGGGCTTTTACGAGCAGTACTTC. It is translated as CASSPGTGGFYEQYF.

The chain employs TRBV7-9 and TRBJ2-1; D is unresolved. From germline, CDR1 is SEHNR and CDR2 FQNEAQ (reference sequence). This CDR3 comprises 15 residues. The V end was cut by 1 base, the J end by 4 bases, with 11 bases between. The CDR3 sequence: CASSLGGSLYNEQFF. The CDR3 coding sequence is TGTGCCAGCAGCTTAGGAGGTTCCTTGTACAATGAGCAGTTCTTC.

The chain recombines TRBV29-1 with TRBJ2-7; D is undetermined. The germline CDR1 and CDR2 sequences are SQVTM and ANQGSEA. The CDR3 sequence is 13 residues long. V gave up 2 bases and J gave up 0 bases, with 8 bases separating them. The CDR3 here is CSVELSHSYEQYF. CDR3 nucleotides: TGCAGCGTTGAACTGTCACACTCCTACGAGCAGTACTTC.

The J gene is TRBJ2-7, the V gene TRBV24-1; maybe TRBD1 (5 bases). The CDR3 runs 13 residues. Trimming removed 4 bases from V and 2 bases from J, with 8 bases in between. Germline CDR1 reads KGHDR; CDR2 reads SFDVKD. CDR3 nucleotide sequence: TGTGCCACCAGTGACAGGGTCACCTACGAGCAGTACTTC. It yields the protein CATSDRVTYEQYF.

The rearrangement uses TRBV15 and TRBJ2-7, with 12 bases aligning to TRBD1. Trimming cost V 1 base and J 4 bases; bases outside gene matches: 5. This CDR3 contains 16 residues. Germline V CDR1 and CDR2: LNHNV, YYDKDF (reference sequence). DNA of the CDR3: TGTGCCACCAGCAGAGGCCCGGGACAGGGGGCGTACGAGCAGTACTTC. Protein product: CATSRGPGQGAYEQYF.

The chain employs TRBV30 and TRBJ1-2; 7 bases map to TRBD1. Germline CDR1 reads GTSNPN; CDR2 reads SVGIG (reference sequence). The junction had 7 bases not matched to a gene; V was cut back by 0 bases and J by 0 bases. CDR3 length: 16 amino acids. Here the CDR3 DNA reads TGTGCCTGGAGTGTAAAGGGGGCGGCAGCTAACTATGGCTACACCTTC. Amino acid sequence: CAWSVKGAAANYGYTF.

V usage is TRBV10-2 and J usage is TRBJ2-3; D is unresolved. The CDR3 length is 15 residues. Germline CDR1 is WSHSY and CDR2 is SAAADI. Deletions cut 3 bases from V and 0 bases from J, with 10 bases between. CDR3 residues: CASSETYPSTDTQYF. In DNA form, the CDR3 reads TGCGCCAGCAGTGAAACATATCCTAGCACAGATACGCAGTATTTT.

The genes are TRBV6-2 or TRBV6-3 and TRBJ1-5; D call uncertain. Deletions cut 0 bases from V and 0 bases from J, with 12 bases between. The germline CDR1 and CDR2 sequences are MNHEY and SVGEGT. This CDR3 has 17 residues. The CDR3 is CASSYSRNLNSNQPQHF. The CDR3 DNA follows: TGTGCCAGCAGTTACTCGAGAAACCTCAATAGCAATCAGCCCCAGCATTTT.

The chain uses TRBV9 and TRBJ2-1; TRBD2 matches at 11 bases. Per germline, CDR1 SGDLS and CDR2 YYNGEE. Trimming at V came to 3 bases and at J to 4 bases, leaving 6 bases not matched to a gene. The CDR3 is 16 residues long. CDR3 region: CASSASTSGVYNEQFF. DNA of the CDR3: TGTGCCAGCAGCGCTTCGACTAGCGGGGTTTACAATGAGCAGTTCTTC.

This clone was counted only a few times. The chain uses TRBV15 and TRBJ2-7; 9 nucleotides line up with TRBD1. CDR3 size: 15 residues. With 9 bases clipped from V and 0 bases from J, the junction kept 9 bases outside the gene matches. Germline V gives CDR1 LNHNV, CDR2 YYDKDF (reference sequence). CDR3 loop: CATRQDRGSSYEQYF. In DNA form, the CDR3 reads TGTGCCACGAGACAAGACAGGGGGTCCTCCTACGAGCAGTACTTC.

The chain combines TRBV14 with TRBJ2-7, with TRBD1 matching 8 bases. The CDR3 consists of 17 residues. The V gene end was trimmed by 5 bases and the J gene end by 2 bases; junction bases not matched to a gene: 14. Germline V gene sequence: CDR1 SGHDN, CDR2 FVKESK. The CDR3 nucleotides read TGTGCCAGCAGCAAACTCAAACCCGGGACAGGCACCTACGAGCAGTACTTC. It yields the protein CASSKLKPGTGTYEQYF.

V is TRBV28 and J is TRBJ1-3; D is undetermined. The CDR3 runs to 14 residues. Germline CDR1 MDHEN, CDR2 SYDVKM. Trimming pared 5 bases from V and 8 bases from J, leaving 16 bases between. CDR3 region: CASSPRSKDHTIYF. The CDR3 bases are TGTGCCAGCAGTCCCAGGTCAAAAGACCACACCATATATTTT.

The CDR3 nucleotides read TGTGCCAGCAGTGCGGACAGGTATCAAGAGACCCAGTACTTC. It is translated as CASSADRYQETQYF. The rearrangement links TRBV2 to TRBJ2-5; 7 nucleotides agree with TRBD1. This CDR3 is built from 14 residues. Germline values: CDR1 SNHLY, CDR2 FYNNEI. V was clipped by 4 bases and J by 2 bases; unmatched bases: 4. Drawing the rest from reference TRBV2 and TRBJ2-5, the complete variable domain is EPEVTQTPSHQVTQMGQEVILRCVPISNHLYFYWYRQILGQKVEFLVSFYNNEISEKSEIFDDQFSVERPDGSNFTLKIRSTKLEDSAMYFCASSADRYQETQYFGPGTRLLVL.

This clone was seen just once. CDR3 coding DNA: TGTGCCAGCAGTTTAAAAGGGGTCGTAGCGGGATTCTACGAGCAGTACTTC. This encodes CASSLKGVVAGFYEQYF. V gene TRBV27 combines with J gene TRBJ2-7, with TRBD2 matching over 8 bases. Germline CDR1 reads MNHEY; CDR2 reads SMNVEV (reference sequence). The V and J ends lost 2 bases and 3 bases, in that order; junction bases with no gene match: 12. The CDR3 is made up of 17 amino acids.

This clone was seen just once. This chain joins TRBV5-1 and TRBJ2-3; unclear D gene. Germline V gives CDR1 SGHRS, CDR2 YFSETQ. With 0 bases removed from V and 2 bases from J, the gap between germline ends came to 10 bases. This CDR3 region has 15 residues. CDR3 amino acids: CASSLVGGYTDTQYF. DNA of the CDR3: TGCGCCAGCAGCTTGGTCGGCGGTTACACAGATACGCAGTATTTT.

This clone appeared once. This chain joins TRBV28 and TRBJ1-2, with a possible D match to TRBD1 (6 bases). V lost 4 bases, J lost 8 bases, and 11 bases lay in between. Germline V gene lookup returns CDR1 MDHEN and CDR2 SYDVKM. The CDR3 sequence is 12 residues long. The CDR3 protein is CASSYRDRGYTF. CDR3 bases: TGTGCCAGCAGTTACAGGGACCGAGGCTACACCTTC.

This chain links TRBV7-2 with TRBJ2-1; D perhaps matches TRBD1 (5 bases). This CDR3 is built from 11 residues. CDR1 is SGHTA, CDR2 FQGNSA, per germline. V lost 5 bases, J lost 15 bases, and 14 bases lay in between. Here the CDR3 reads CASSRDSTRFF. CDR3 DNA sequence: TGTGCCAGCAGCCGCGACAGTACCCGGTTCTTC.

The genes are TRBV11-2 and TRBJ1-1; D is undetermined. The CDR3 sequence is 15 residues long. The germline V gene encodes CDR1 SGHAT and CDR2 FQNNGV. The V and J ends lost 1 base and 3 bases respectively, with 12 bases between them. The CDR3 is CASSLVVVRDTEAFF. CDR3 nucleotide sequence: TGTGCCAGCAGCTTAGTTGTAGTTCGGGACACTGAAGCTTTCTTT. Full variable domain (remainder filled in from reference TRBV11-2 and TRBJ1-1): EAGVAQSPRYKIIEKRQSVAFWCNPISGHATLYWYQQILGQGPKLLIQFQNNGVVDDSQLPKDRFSAERLKGVDSTLKIQPAKLEDSAVYLCASSLVVVRDTEAFFGQGTRLTVV.

The chain is built from TRBV28 and TRBJ1-6, with D uncertain. The CDR3 has 16 amino acids. The V gene lost 3 bases and the J gene lost 0 bases, with 9 bases spanning the gap. Germline assignment: CDR1 MDHEN and CDR2 SYDVKM. The CDR3 coding sequence is TGTGCCAGCAGTTTCGCGGTGAGCTCCTATAATTCACCCCTCCACTTT. As protein: CASSFAVSSYNSPLHF.

The rearrangement uses TRBV9 and TRBJ2-7; 9 bases are a match to TRBD1. Germline V CDR1 and CDR2: SGDLS, YYNGEE. V gave up 4 bases and J gave up 4 bases; unmatched junction bases: 6. The CDR3 spans 14 residues. In nucleotides, the CDR3 is TGTGCCAGCAGCCCACGGACAGGGGATTACGAGCAGTACTTC. This encodes CASSPRTGDYEQYF.

The chain carries TRBV4-2 and TRBJ2-1; TRBD2 matches at 8 bases. V lost 0 bases and J lost 7; bases outside the gene matches: 8. The CDR3 is made up of 16 amino acids. Germline V lookup: CDR1 LGHNA, CDR2 YNFKEQ. The CDR3 reads CASSQDYQRERNEQFF. The CDR3 bases are TGTGCCAGCAGCCAAGATTACCAGCGGGAGAGAAATGAGCAGTTCTTC.

The chain combines TRBV28 with TRBJ1-6; 9 positions match TRBD1. The CDR3 is 13 amino acids. Trimming at V came to 6 bases and at J to 10 bases, leaving 4 bases not matched to a gene. Germline values: CDR1 MDHEN, CDR2 SYDVKM. The CDR3, as DNA: TGTGCCAGCAGGAGGACAGGGGCATCACCCCTCCACTTT. The encoded protein is CASRRTGASPLHF.

The CDR3 DNA follows: TGTGCCAGCAGTTGTAGCGGGTGCGAGGTAGGCACAGATACGCAGTATTTT. Amino acids: CASSCSGCEVGTDTQYF. The chain recombines TRBV28 with TRBJ2-3; 7 bases are a match to TRBD2. Germline V gene data show CDR1 as MDHEN and CDR2 as SYDVKM. This CDR3 region has 17 residues. The ends lost 4 bases at V and 1 base at J; junction bases unmatched: 11.